These 5 T cell receptor beta chains share one sample of origin, sequenced in a study of shared clonotypes between healthy human individuals. This table comes from immunoSEQ multiplex PCR, and its TCRdb copy is limited to in-frame clones, with some not included. The table records 400,000 to 600,000 clones, over 75% of them present only once. Sequences were obtained from PBMCs. The source of these receptors is a woman aged 35 to 49 in good health. Some clones in this sample may be carry-over from other donors' samples.

This chain joins TRBV2 and TRBJ2-7; 9 bases fit TRBD2. The CDR3 covers 14 residues. Germline CDR1 is SNHLY and CDR2 is FYNNEI. The J segment lost 5 bases and the V segment lost 6 bases, leaving 8 bases of the junction unmatched. The CDR3 DNA reads TGTGCCAGCAGGGGAGGGACTAGCACCGACGAGCAGTACTTC. Amino acids: CASRGGTSTDEQYF.

This clone was counted only a few times. The rearrangement joins TRBV29-1 to TRBJ1-4; D call uncertain. This CDR3 has 13 residues. With 4 bases removed from V and 0 bases from J, the gap between germline ends came to 6 bases. Germline V gene sequence: CDR1 SQVTM, CDR2 ANQGSEA. CDR3 in amino acids: CSVAGATNEKLFF. The CDR3 DNA follows: TGCAGCGTTGCGGGTGCAACTAATGAAAAACTGTTTTTT. Full variable domain (remainder filled in from reference TRBV29-1 and TRBJ1-4): SAVISQKPSRDICQRGTSLTIQCQVDSQVTMMFWYRQQPGQSLTLIATANQGSEATYESGFVIDKFPISRPNLTFSTLTVSNMSPEDSSIYLCSVAGATNEKLFFGSGTQLSVL.

This chain links TRBV7-2 with TRBJ2-1; D perhaps matches TRBD2 (5 bases). The CDR3 extends over 14 amino acids. Per germline, CDR1 SGHTA and CDR2 FQGNSA. The V and J ends lost 4 bases and 8 bases respectively, with 15 bases between them. The CDR3 sequence: CASSSRSGYDEQFF. CDR3 nucleotide sequence: TGTGCCAGCAGCTCCAGGTCGGGGTACGATGAGCAGTTCTTC. The whole variable domain, remainder taken from reference TRBV7-2 and TRBJ2-1, is GAGVSQSPSNKVTEKGKDVELRCDPISGHTALYWYRQSLGQGLEFLIYFQGNSAPDKSGLPSDRFSAERTGGSVSTLTIQRTQQEDSAVYLCASSSRSGYDEQFFGPGTRLTVL.

The V and J genes are TRBV5-1 and TRBJ2-7; 7 bases agree with TRBD2. Germline assignment: CDR1 SGHRS and CDR2 YFSETQ. The CDR3 length is 15 residues. Trimming removed 4 bases from V and 5 bases from J; junction bases left unmatched: 12. CDR3 region: CASSESGNIVDEQYF. The DNA of the CDR3 is TGCGCCAGCAGCGAAAGCGGGAATATCGTTGACGAGCAGTACTTC.

J is TRBJ2-5 and V is TRBV5-8; D gene ambiguous. This CDR3 is 17 amino acids long. Trimming removed 0 bases from V and 4 bases from J, with 19 bases in between. The germline V gene encodes CDR1 SGHTS and CDR2 YDEGEE. CDR3 protein: CASSLGAQVPTAETQYF. In DNA form, the CDR3 reads TGTGCCAGCAGCTTGGGTGCCCAGGTCCCTACGGCAGAGACCCAGTACTTC.